This T cell receptor beta chain appears in the sequencing data of a study of T cells in Graves' hyperthyroidism and ophthalmopathy. RNA transcripts yielded amplified TCR beta CDR3 regions. The HTBI primer set was used in a first-round RT-PCR of the TCR CDR3. One entry per CDR3 protein, called by TCRdb with MiXCR from the multiplex PCR reads. The sample shows a few hundred thousand distinct CDR3 sequences, about 18% of them seen only once. No ophthalmopathy progression within 18 months constituted stable Graves' hyperthyroidism. Uncontrolled infection, other autoimmune disease, pregnancy or lactation disqualified patients from enrolment. Together with thyroid ultrasound, orbital computed tomography, serum thyroxine and TRAb, clinical symptoms were used for diagnoses. The authors took PBMCs from about 9.5 ml fresh peripheral blood. V lost 1 base, J lost 3 bases, and 2 bases stayed unmatched. In germline, CDR1 is SQVTM, CDR2 ANQGSEA. The CDR3 contains 15 residues.

What was sequenced was blood. The receptor was derived from a man aged 40-50 years with Graves' hyperthyroidism. The genes are TRBV29-1 and TRBJ2-3, with TRBD2 matching 12 bases. CDR3 amino acids: CSVEVGLAGTDTQYF. In DNA form, the CDR3 reads TGCAGCGTTGAAGTCGGACTAGCGGGGACAGATACGCAGTATTTT.